These 27 T cell receptor beta chains were all obtained from the same sample, sequenced in a study of identical twins. From the 5' RACE reads, TCRdb called clonotypes with MiXCR, one entry per CDR3 protein. The sample yields 650,000 to 750,000 distinct CDR3 sequences, around 21% seen once. The data were also submitted as part of a second study, on T cells expressing NK-cell markers.

The sequencing sample was made of PBMCs. These receptors originate from a woman in her late teens or twenties in good health.

This clonotype was counted a few times. V and J are TRBV27 and TRBJ2-7; TRBD1 or TRBD2 may be the D gene (5 bases each). This CDR3 region has 17 residues. Germline V gives CDR1 MNHEY, CDR2 SMNVEV (reference sequence). V was cut by 3 bases and J by 0 bases, with 18 bases left in between. The DNA of the CDR3 is TGTGCCAGCAGTTTGACGCAACCGGGACGAGCCTCCTACGAGCAGTACTTC. Translating gives CASSLTQPGRASYEQYF.

The chain uses TRBV6-5 and TRBJ2-7, with 8 bases matching TRBD1. Germline V gives CDR1 MNHEY, CDR2 SVGAGI. The CDR3 length is 15 residues. V lost 3 bases, J lost 3 bases, and 7 bases stayed unmatched. In nucleotides, the CDR3 is TGTGCCAGCAGTTATAAAGGACAGGGAGTCTACGAGCAGTACTTC. Its translation: CASSYKGQGVYEQYF.

The rearrangement links TRBV3-1 to TRBJ2-5; 7 bases fit TRBD1. This CDR3 spans 15 amino acids. J lost 7 bases, V lost 3 bases, and 11 bases had no gene match. Germline assignment: CDR1 LGHDT and CDR2 YNNKEL (reference sequence). The CDR3 here is CASSHLGQPFRTQYF. In DNA form, the CDR3 reads TGTGCCAGCAGCCACCTGGGACAGCCATTTCGGACCCAGTACTTC.

This clonotype was counted only a few times. This chain connects TRBV5-1 to TRBJ2-1; D might be TRBD1 (5 bases). Germline CDR1 SGHRS, CDR2 YFSETQ. V lost 1 base, J lost 5 bases, and 10 bases lay in between. This CDR3 comprises 14 residues. Here the CDR3 reads CASSLSQGNNEQFF. CDR3 nucleotides: TGCGCCAGCAGCTTGAGTCAGGGTAACAATGAGCAGTTCTTC.

This clonotype was counted between two and nine times. This chain connects TRBV7-2 to TRBJ2-7; D call uncertain. The CDR3 is 17 residues long. Per germline, CDR1 SGHTA and CDR2 FQGNSA. V shed 0 bases and J shed 1 base, with 16 bases lying between them. CDR3 in amino acids: CASSLANLAVGSYEQYF. CDR3 in DNA: TGTGCCAGCAGCTTAGCAAATTTGGCCGTAGGTTCCTACGAGCAGTACTTC.

In its sample, this clonotype was seen a few times. This chain joins TRBV5-5 and TRBJ1-2, with D unresolved. V was clipped by 1 base and J by 6 bases, with 7 bases between them. CDR3 size: 12 residues. Germline CDR1 is SGHKS and CDR2 is YYEKEE (reference sequence). CDR3 DNA: TGTGCCAGCAGCTTGAACGGACATGGCTACACCTTC. Its translation is CASSLNGHGYTF.

V is TRBV5-4 and J is TRBJ2-3, with no clear D. Germline V gene data show CDR1 as SGHNT and CDR2 as YYREEE (reference sequence). Trimming pared 0 bases from V and 6 bases from J, leaving 14 bases between. The CDR3 sequence is 15 residues long. CDR3 region: CASSLDAGRTDTQYF. DNA of the CDR3: TGTGCCAGCAGCTTGGACGCTGGTCGAACGGATACGCAGTATTTT.

This clonotype was recorded a few times. The CDR3 DNA is TGCAGCGTGACATACGGACACGCTGAAGCTTTCTTT. Protein: CSVTYGHAEAFF. The V and J genes are TRBV29-1 and TRBJ1-1; weak D call: TRBD1 (5 bases). Germline CDR1 reads SQVTM; CDR2 reads ANQGSEA. The CDR3 sequence is 12 residues long. V was cut by 6 bases and J by 6 bases, with 14 bases left in between.

The rearrangement joins TRBV15 to TRBJ2-2, with 8 nucleotides matching TRBD1. Germline values: CDR1 LNHNV, CDR2 YYDKDF (reference sequence). V gave up 2 bases and J gave up 1 base; unmatched junction bases: 6. This CDR3 is 17 amino acids long. CDR3 residues: CATSRHRTGLNTGELFF. The CDR3 coding sequence is TGTGCCACCAGCAGACATAGGACAGGGTTGAACACCGGGGAGCTGTTTTTT.

V is TRBV7-9 and J is TRBJ2-3, with D maybe TRBD1 (6 bases). CDR1 and CDR2 from the germline V gene are SEHNR and FQNEAQ (reference sequence). The CDR3 totals 16 residues. The V end was cut by 5 bases, the J end by 0 bases, with 15 bases between. As DNA, the CDR3 is TGTGCCAGCAGCCATTACAGGGACCCAAGCACAGATACGCAGTATTTT. Its translation: CASSHYRDPSTDTQYF.

The chain is built from TRBV15 and TRBJ2-7, with 7 bases fitting TRBD1. The CDR3 covers 13 residues. Per germline, CDR1 LNHNV and CDR2 YYDKDF (reference sequence). With 6 bases clipped from V and 3 bases from J, the junction kept 5 bases outside the gene matches. The CDR3 region has the DNA TGTGCCACCAGAAGGGACAGCGGCTACGAGCAGTACTTC. Translating it yields CATRRDSGYEQYF.

This clonotype has a handful of counts. The V and J genes are TRBV19 and TRBJ1-1; 10 positions match TRBD1. This CDR3 has 15 amino acids. Per the germline V gene, CDR1 is LNHDA and CDR2 is SQIVND (reference sequence). The ends lost 7 bases at V and 3 bases at J; junction bases unmatched: 8. In nucleotides, the CDR3 is TGTGCCAGTAAAGACAGGGGGCGATCGGACACTGAAGCTTTCTTT. Translation: CASKDRGRSDTEAFF.

The chain joins TRBV5-1 to TRBJ1-1; D might be TRBD1 (6 bases). From germline, CDR1 is SGHRS and CDR2 YFSETQ. The CDR3 consists of 17 residues. Trimming cost V 5 bases and J 0 bases, with 20 bases left between them. CDR3 region: CASRPFRGGGLNTEAFF. The DNA of the CDR3 is TGCGCCAGCAGGCCATTCAGAGGGGGAGGGTTGAACACTGAAGCTTTCTTT.

The V gene is TRBV25-1, the J gene TRBJ1-2, with D tentatively TRBD1 (6 bases). Germline V gene sequence: CDR1 MGHDK, CDR2 SYGVNS. The CDR3 is 15 amino acids. V shed 4 bases and J shed 1 base, with 13 bases lying between them. The CDR3 sequence is CASSGSGGLNYGYTF. The CDR3 coding sequence is TGTGCCAGCAGTGGTTCCGGGGGCCTTAACTATGGCTACACCTTC.

The chain combines TRBV7-2 with TRBJ2-7; 7 nucleotides agree with TRBD1. From germline, CDR1 is SGHTA and CDR2 FQGNSA. The CDR3 length is 14 residues. With 1 base clipped from V and 8 bases from J, the junction kept 8 bases outside the gene matches. The CDR3 loop is CASSLDLRDSKQYF. The CDR3 bases are TGTGCCAGCAGCTTAGACCTCCGGGACAGTAAGCAGTACTTC.

This clonotype was detected ten times or more. The V call is TRBV29-1, the J call TRBJ1-1; no reliable D call. CDR3 length equals 10 residues. The V and J ends lost 7 bases and 2 bases respectively, with 5 bases between them. Germline V gene data show CDR1 as SQVTM and CDR2 as ANQGSEA. For the CDR3, the DNA is TGCAGCGCCCAAAACACTGAAGCTTTCTTT. It translates to CSAQNTEAFF. Full variable domain (missing parts from reference TRBV29-1 and TRBJ1-1): SAVISQKPSRDICQRGTSLTIQCQVDSQVTMMFWYRQQPGQSLTLIATANQGSEATYESGFVIDKFPISRPNLTFSTLTVSNMSPEDSSIYLCSAQNTEAFFGQGTRLTVV.

The sample holds a few counts of this clonotype. The rearrangement links TRBV6-5 to TRBJ2-6; 7 bases match TRBD2. Germline CDR1 MNHEY, CDR2 SVGAGI. CDR3 length equals 15 residues. V gave up 2 bases and J gave up 2 bases; unmatched junction bases: 0. This chain's CDR3 is CASSYAGAGANVLTF. The CDR3 DNA is TGTGCCAGCAGTTACGCGGGGGCTGGGGCCAACGTCCTGACTTTC.

The V call is TRBV18, the J call TRBJ2-1; D is unclear. The V gene lost 0 bases and the J gene lost 5 bases, with 5 bases spanning the gap. CDR1 and CDR2 from the germline V gene are KGHSH and LQKENI. The CDR3 is made up of 13 amino acids. This chain's CDR3 is CASSPPSNNEQFF. CDR3 DNA sequence: TGTGCCAGCTCACCACCCAGTAACAATGAGCAGTTCTTC.

This clonotype has just a few counts. The chain couples TRBV14 to TRBJ1-4; maybe TRBD1 (5 bases). The V gene's germline CDR1 is SGHDN and CDR2 FVKESK. Trimming removed 4 bases at V and 2 bases at J, with 8 bases between. The CDR3 length is 14 residues. The CDR3 DNA reads TGTGCCAGCAGCCCACAGGACACTAATGAAAAACTGTTTTTT. Amino acid sequence: CASSPQDTNEKLFF. Full variable domain (rest looked up from reference TRBV14 and TRBJ1-4): EAGVTQFPSHSVIEKGQTVTLRCDPISGHDNLYWYRRVMGKEIKFLLHFVKESKQDESGMPNNRFLAERTGGTYSTLKVQPAELEDSGVYFCASSPQDTNEKLFFGSGTQLSVL.

This chain uses TRBV12-3 or TRBV12-4 with TRBJ2-1; D is undetermined. The CDR3 has 13 amino acids. The V end lost 3 bases, the J end lost 12 bases, and 15 bases lay between the germline ends. DNA for the CDR3: TGTGCCAGCAGTTTGCGGCTGGAAGTGGCGCAGTTCTTC. Translating gives CASSLRLEVAQFF.

This chain links TRBV18 with TRBJ2-3, with TRBD2 identical over 9 bases. V shed 1 base, J shed 6 bases, and the junction held 8 bases outside the gene matches. Germline V lookup: CDR1 KGHSH, CDR2 LQKENI. There are 16 residues in the CDR3. The CDR3 here is CASSPLGGGASDTQYF. The CDR3 region has the DNA TGTGCCAGCTCACCACTTGGCGGGGGGGCGTCTGATACGCAGTATTTT.

The CDR3 sequence: CASSPTGARVYEQYF. CDR3 DNA: TGTGCCAGCAGTCCCACCGGGGCACGGGTATACGAGCAGTACTTC. The chain links TRBV6-1 to TRBJ2-7; D possibly uses TRBD1 or TRBD2 (5 bases each). Trimming stripped 5 bases from V and 4 bases from J, with 18 bases between. The CDR3 totals 15 residues. Germline V lookup: CDR1 MNHNS, CDR2 SASEGT.

This clonotype has just a few counts. The V and J genes are TRBV20-1 and TRBJ2-7; 9 bases map to TRBD1. This CDR3 comprises 15 residues. CDR1 and CDR2 (germline): DFQATT, SNEGSKA (reference sequence). With 3 bases clipped from V and 2 bases from J, the junction kept 8 bases outside the gene matches. CDR3 nucleotide sequence: TGCAGTGCTAGTACCTCCGGGGACAGGGCCTACGAGCAGTACTTC. Protein: CSASTSGDRAYEQYF.

This clonotype was counted between two and nine times. The J gene is TRBJ2-3, the V gene TRBV7-6, with 8 bases fitting TRBD2. In germline, CDR1 is SGHVS, CDR2 FNYEAQ. V lost 5 bases to trimming and J lost 7 bases; unmatched junction nucleotides: 14. The CDR3 length is 16 residues. CDR3 region: CASSPAGEAEQNTQYF. The CDR3 coding sequence is TGTGCCAGCAGCCCAGCGGGGGAGGCTGAGCAAAATACGCAGTATTTT. Complete variable domain (other parts from reference TRBV7-6 and TRBJ2-3): GAGVSQSPRYKVTKRGQDVALRCDPISGHVSLYWYRQALGQGPEFLTYFNYEAQQDKSGLPNDRFSAERPEGSISTLTIQRTEQRDSAMYRCASSPAGEAEQNTQYFGPGTRLTVL.

This clonotype was seen a handful of times. The chain combines TRBV5-1 with TRBJ2-3; D may be TRBD1 or TRBD2 (5 bases each). CDR3 length: 13 amino acids. The germline gives CDR1 SGHRS, CDR2 YFSETQ. Trimming cost V 2 bases and J 8 bases, with 12 bases left between them. CDR3 sequence (DNA): TGCGCCAGCAGCTTCCGAGTGAGGGGTACGCAGTATTTT. This translates into CASSFRVRGTQYF.

This chain connects TRBV14 to TRBJ1-2, with 9 bases fitting TRBD1. V lost 4 bases to trimming and J lost 8 bases; unmatched junction nucleotides: 8. Germline V gene lookup returns CDR1 SGHDN and CDR2 FVKESK. This CDR3 region has 14 residues. CDR3: CASSPGQGTTGYTF. The CDR3 DNA reads TGTGCCAGCAGCCCCGGACAGGGGACCACGGGCTACACCTTC.

For this clonotype: Since a much larger clone is just one base distant, this may be a read error. V gene TRBV28 combines with J gene TRBJ2-1; D is unclear. Germline CDR1 and CDR2: MDHEN and SYDVKM. The CDR3 contains 11 residues. The germline V and J ends were trimmed by 3 bases and 10 bases, with 7 bases remaining between them. The CDR3 DNA reads TGTGCCAGCAGTTTGATGTGGGAGCAGTTCTTC. It translates to CASSLMWEQFF.